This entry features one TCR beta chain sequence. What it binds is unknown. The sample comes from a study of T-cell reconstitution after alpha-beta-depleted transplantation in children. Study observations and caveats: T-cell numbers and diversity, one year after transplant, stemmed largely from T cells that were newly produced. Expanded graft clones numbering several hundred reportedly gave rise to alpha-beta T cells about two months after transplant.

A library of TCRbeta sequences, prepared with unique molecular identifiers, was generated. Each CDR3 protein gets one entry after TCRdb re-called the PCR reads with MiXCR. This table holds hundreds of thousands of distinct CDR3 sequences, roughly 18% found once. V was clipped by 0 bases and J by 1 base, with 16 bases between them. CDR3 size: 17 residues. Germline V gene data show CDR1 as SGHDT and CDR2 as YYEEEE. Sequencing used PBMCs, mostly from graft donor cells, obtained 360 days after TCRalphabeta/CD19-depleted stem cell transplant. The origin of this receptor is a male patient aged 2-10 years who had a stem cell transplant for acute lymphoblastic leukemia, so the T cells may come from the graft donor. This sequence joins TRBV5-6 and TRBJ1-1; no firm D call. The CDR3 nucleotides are TGTGCCAGCAGCTTGGTAGGCTCCCGGCGGGGGAACACTGAAGCTTTCTTT. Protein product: CASSLVGSRRGNTEAFF.